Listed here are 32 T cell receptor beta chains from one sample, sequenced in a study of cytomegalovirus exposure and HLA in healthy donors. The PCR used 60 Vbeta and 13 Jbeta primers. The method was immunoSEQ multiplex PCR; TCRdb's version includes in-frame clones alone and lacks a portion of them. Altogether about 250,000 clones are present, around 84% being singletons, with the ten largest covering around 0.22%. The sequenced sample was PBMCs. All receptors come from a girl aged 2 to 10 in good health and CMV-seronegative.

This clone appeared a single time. Here the CDR3 reads CASRDVGGSYEQYF. The CDR3 DNA reads TGTGCCAGCAGGGACGTAGGCGGGTCCTACGAGCAGTACTTC. V is TRBV7-2 and J is TRBJ2-7; a possible D gene is TRBD2 (5 bases). CDR3 length equals 14 residues. In germline, CDR1 is SGHTA, CDR2 FQGNSA. V was trimmed by 6 bases and J by 1 base, leaving 13 bases between them. Variable domain in full (rest from reference TRBV7-2 and TRBJ2-7): GAGVSQSPSNKVTEKGKDVELRCDPISGHTALYWYRQSLGQGLEFLIYFQGNSAPDKSGLPSDRFSAERTGGSVSTLTIQRTQQEDSAVYLCASRDVGGSYEQYFGPGTRLTVT.

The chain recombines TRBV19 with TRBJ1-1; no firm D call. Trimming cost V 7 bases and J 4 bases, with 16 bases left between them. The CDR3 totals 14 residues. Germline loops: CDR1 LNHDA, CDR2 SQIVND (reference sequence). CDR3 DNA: TGTGCCAGTACCGGGATGGGGATAATCACTGAAGCTTTCTTT. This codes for CASTGMGIITEAFF.

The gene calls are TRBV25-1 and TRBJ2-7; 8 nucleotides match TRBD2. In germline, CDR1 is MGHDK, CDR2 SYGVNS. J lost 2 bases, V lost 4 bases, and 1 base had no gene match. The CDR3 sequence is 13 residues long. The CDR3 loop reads CASSVGLAYEQYF. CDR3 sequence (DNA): TGTGCCAGCAGTGTGGGACTAGCCTACGAGCAGTACTTC.

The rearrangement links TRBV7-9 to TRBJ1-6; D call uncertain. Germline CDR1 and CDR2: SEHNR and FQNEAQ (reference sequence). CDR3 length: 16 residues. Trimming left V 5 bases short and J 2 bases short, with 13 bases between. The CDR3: CASSPPGRTYNSPLHF. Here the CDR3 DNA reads TGTGCCAGCAGCCCCCCGGGGAGGACCTATAATTCACCCCTCCACTTT.

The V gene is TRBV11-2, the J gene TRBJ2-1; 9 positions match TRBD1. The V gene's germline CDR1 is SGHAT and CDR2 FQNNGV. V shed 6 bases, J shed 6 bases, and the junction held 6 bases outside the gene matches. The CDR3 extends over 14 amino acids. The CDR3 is CASSGQGPLNEQFF. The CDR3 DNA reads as TGTGCCAGCAGTGGACAGGGGCCCCTCAATGAGCAGTTCTTC.

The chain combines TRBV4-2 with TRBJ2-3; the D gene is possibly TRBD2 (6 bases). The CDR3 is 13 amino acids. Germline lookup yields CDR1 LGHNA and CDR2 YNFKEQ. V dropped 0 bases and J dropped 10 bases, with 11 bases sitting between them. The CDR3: CASSQDRERAQYF. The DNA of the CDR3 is TGTGCCAGCAGCCAAGACAGGGAGCGGGCGCAGTATTTT.

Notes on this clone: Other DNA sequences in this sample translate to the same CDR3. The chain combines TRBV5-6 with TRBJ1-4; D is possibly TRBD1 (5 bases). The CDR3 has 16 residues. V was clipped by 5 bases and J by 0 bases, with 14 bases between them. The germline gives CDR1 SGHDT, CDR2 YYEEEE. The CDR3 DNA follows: TGTGCCAGCAGTAATACAGGTTCTGCAACTAATGAAAAACTGTTTTTT. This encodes CASSNTGSATNEKLFF.

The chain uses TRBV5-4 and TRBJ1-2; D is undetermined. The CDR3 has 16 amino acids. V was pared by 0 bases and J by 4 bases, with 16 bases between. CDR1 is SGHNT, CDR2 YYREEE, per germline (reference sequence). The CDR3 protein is CASSLGQRVVSYGYTF. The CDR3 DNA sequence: TGTGCCAGCAGCTTGGGCCAGAGGGTGGTTAGCTATGGCTACACCTTC.

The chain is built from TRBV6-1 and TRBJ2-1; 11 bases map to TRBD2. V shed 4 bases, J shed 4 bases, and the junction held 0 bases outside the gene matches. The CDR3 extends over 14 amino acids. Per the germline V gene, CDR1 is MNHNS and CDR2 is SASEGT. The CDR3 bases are TGTGCCAGCAGTGGGACTAGCGGGTACAATGAGCAGTTCTTC. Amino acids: CASSGTSGYNEQFF.

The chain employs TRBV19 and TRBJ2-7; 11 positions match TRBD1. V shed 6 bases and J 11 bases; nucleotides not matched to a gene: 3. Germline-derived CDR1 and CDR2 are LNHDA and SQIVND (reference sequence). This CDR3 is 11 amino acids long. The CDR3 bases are TGTGCCAGTAGGGACAGGGGGCTTGAGTACTTC. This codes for CASRDRGLEYF.

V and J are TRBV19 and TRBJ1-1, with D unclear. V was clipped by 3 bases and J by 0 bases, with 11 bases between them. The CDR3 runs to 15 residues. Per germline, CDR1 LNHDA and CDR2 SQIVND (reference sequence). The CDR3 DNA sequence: TGTGCCAGTAGTATTCTAAGCCCCGTGAACACTGAAGCTTTCTTT. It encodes CASSILSPVNTEAFF.

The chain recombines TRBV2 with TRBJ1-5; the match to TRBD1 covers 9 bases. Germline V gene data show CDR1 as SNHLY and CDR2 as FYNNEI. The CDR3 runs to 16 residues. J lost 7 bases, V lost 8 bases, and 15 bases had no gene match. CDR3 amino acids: CASRSRTDRGWQPQHF. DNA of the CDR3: TGTGCCAGCCGGAGCCGGACGGACAGGGGTTGGCAGCCCCAGCATTTT.

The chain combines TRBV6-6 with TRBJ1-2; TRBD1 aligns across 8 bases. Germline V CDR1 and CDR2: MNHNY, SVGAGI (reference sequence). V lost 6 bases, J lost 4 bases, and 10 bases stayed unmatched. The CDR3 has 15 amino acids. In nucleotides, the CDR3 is TGTGCCAGCAGCAGATTTACAGGGGGTGGCTATGGCTACACCTTC. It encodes CASSRFTGGGYGYTF.

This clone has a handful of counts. The CDR3 is CASSSVNTQYF. The CDR3 bases are TGTGCCAGCAGCTCGGTAAATACGCAGTATTTT. V usage is TRBV6-6 and J usage is TRBJ2-3; D gene uncertain. CDR1 and CDR2 from the germline V gene are MNHNY and SVGAGI (reference sequence). CDR3 length: 11 amino acids. Trimming cost V 6 bases and J 7 bases, with 8 bases left between them.

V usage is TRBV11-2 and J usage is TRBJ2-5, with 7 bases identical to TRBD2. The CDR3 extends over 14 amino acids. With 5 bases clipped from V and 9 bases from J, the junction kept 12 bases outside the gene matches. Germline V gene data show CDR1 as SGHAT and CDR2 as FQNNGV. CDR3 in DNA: TGTGCCAGCAGCCCAAGTGGGGGGGTGGGGGCCCAGTACTTC. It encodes CASSPSGGVGAQYF.

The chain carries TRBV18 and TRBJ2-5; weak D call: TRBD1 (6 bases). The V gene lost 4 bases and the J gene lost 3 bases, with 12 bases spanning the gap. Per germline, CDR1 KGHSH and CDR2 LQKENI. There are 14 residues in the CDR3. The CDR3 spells CASSLGQIKETQYF. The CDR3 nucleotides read TGTGCCAGCTCACTGGGACAAATTAAAGAGACCCAGTACTTC.

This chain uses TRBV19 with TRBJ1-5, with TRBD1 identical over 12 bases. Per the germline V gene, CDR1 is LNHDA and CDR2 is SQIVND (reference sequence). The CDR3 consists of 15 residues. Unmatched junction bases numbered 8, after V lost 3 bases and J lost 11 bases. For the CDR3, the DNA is TGTGCCAGTAGTATTTCCGGGACAGGGGGCAGGACCCAGCATTTT. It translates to CASSISGTGGRTQHF.

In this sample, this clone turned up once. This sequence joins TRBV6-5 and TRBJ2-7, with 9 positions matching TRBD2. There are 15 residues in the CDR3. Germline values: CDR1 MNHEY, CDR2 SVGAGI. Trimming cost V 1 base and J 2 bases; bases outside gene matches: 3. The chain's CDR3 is CASSYYLAGPYEQYF. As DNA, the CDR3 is TGTGCCAGCAGTTACTACCTAGCGGGACCCTACGAGCAGTACTTC.

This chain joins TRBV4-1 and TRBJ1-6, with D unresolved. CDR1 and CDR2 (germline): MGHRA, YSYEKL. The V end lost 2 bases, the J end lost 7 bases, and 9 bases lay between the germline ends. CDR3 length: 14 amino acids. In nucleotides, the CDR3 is TGCGCCAGCAGCCAAATGGGAGGGAATTCACCCCTCCACTTT. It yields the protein CASSQMGGNSPLHF.

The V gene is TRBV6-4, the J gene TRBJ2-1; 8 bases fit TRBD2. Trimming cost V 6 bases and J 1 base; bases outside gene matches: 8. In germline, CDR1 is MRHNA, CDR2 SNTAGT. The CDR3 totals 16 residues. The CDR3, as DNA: TGTGCCAGCAGCCTAGGGACTAGTTGGTCCTACAATGAGCAGTTCTTC. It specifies CASSLGTSWSYNEQFF.

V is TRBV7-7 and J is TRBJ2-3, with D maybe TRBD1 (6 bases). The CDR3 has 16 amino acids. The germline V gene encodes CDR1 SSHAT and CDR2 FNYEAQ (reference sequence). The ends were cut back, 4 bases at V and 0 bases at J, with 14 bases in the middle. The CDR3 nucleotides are TGTGCCAGCAGCTCAGCGGACAGCTGGAGCACAGATACGCAGTATTTT. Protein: CASSSADSWSTDTQYF.

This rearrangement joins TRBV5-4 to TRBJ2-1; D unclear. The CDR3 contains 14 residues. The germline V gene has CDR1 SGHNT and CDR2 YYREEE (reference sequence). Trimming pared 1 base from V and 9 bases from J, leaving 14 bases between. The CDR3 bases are TGTGCCAGCAGCTTGTCAAACTACGGTGGTGAGCAGTTCTTC. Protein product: CASSLSNYGGEQFF.

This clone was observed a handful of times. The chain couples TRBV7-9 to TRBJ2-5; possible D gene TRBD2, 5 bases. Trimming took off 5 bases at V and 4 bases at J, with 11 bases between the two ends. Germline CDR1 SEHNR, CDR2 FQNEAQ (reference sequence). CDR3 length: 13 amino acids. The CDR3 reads CASSVLARETQYF. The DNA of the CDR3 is TGTGCCAGCAGCGTCCTAGCCCGAGAGACCCAGTACTTC.

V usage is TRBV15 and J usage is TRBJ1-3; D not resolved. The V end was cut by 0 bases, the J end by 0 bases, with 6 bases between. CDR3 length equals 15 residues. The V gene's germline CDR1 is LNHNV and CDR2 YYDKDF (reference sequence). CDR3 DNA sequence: TGTGCCACCAGCAGAGATCGTAGCTCTGGAAACACCATATATTTT. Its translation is CATSRDRSSGNTIYF.

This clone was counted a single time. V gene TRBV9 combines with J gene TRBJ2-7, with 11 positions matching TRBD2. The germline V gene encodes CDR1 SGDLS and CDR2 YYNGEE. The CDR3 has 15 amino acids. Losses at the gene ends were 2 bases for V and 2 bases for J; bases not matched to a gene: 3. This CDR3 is CASSVLAGGPYEQYF. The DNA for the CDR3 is TGTGCCAGCAGCGTTTTAGCGGGAGGGCCCTACGAGCAGTACTTC.

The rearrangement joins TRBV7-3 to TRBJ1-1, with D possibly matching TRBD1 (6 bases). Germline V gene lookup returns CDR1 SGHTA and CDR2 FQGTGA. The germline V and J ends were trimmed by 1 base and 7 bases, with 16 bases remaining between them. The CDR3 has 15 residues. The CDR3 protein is CASSLISGGAGEAFF. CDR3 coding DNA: TGTGCCAGCAGCTTAATATCTGGGGGCGCGGGTGAAGCTTTCTTT.

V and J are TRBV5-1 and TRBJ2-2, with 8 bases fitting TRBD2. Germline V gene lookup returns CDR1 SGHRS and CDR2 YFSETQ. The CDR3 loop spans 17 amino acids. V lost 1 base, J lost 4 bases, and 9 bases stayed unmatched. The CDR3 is CASSLPGGARSTGELFF. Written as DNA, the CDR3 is TGCGCCAGCAGCTTGCCCGGGGGGGCCCGGAGCACCGGGGAGCTGTTTTTT. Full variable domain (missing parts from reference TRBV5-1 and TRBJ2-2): KAGVTQTPRYLIKTRGQQVTLSCSPISGHRSVSWYQQTPGQGLQFLFEYFSETQRNKGNFPGRFSGRQFSNSRSEMNVSTLELGDSALYLCASSLPGGARSTGELFFGEGSRLTVL.

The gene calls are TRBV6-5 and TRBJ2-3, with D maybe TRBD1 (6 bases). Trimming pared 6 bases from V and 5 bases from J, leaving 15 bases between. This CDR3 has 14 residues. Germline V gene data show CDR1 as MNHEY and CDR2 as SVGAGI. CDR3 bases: TGTGCCAGCAGAGGGTACAGGGCGAGAGATACGCAGTATTTT. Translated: CASRGYRARDTQYF.

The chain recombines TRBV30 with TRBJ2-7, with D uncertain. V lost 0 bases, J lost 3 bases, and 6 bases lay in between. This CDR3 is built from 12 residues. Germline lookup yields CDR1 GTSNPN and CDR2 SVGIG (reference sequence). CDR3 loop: CAWSVSRYEQYF. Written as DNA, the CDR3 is TGTGCCTGGAGTGTGTCGCGCTACGAGCAGTACTTC.

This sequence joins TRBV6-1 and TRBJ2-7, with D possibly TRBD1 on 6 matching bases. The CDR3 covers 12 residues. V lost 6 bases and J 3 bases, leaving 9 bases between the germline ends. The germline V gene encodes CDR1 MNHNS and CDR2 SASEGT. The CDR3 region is CASRGADYEQYF. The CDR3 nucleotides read TGTGCCAGCAGGGGGGCGGACTACGAGCAGTACTTC.

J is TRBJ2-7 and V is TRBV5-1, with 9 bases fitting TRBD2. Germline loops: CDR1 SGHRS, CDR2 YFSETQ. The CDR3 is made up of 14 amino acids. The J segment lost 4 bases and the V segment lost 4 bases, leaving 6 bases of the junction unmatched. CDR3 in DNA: TGCGCCAGCAGCGTAGCGGGAGATACTTACGAGCAGTACTTC. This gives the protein CASSVAGDTYEQYF.

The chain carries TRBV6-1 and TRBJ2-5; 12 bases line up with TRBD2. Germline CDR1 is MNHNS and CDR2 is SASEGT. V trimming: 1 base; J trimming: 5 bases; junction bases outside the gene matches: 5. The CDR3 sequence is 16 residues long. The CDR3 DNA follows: TGTGCCAGCAGTGAAGTGGGACTAGCGGGTTTTGAGACCCAGTACTTC. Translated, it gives CASSEVGLAGFETQYF.